This T cell receptor (beta chain) was obtained from a study of OX40 agonist ivuxolimab in advanced cancers. Describing the broader study: The costimulatory receptor OX40 (CD134) was targeted by ivuxolimab, a fully human IgG2 agonistic monoclonal antibody. Intravenous ivuxolimab was administered to patients every 2 weeks at six dose levels: 0.01, 0.1, 0.3, 1.5, 3 and 10 mg/kg. Of the roughly 51 patients in dose escalation, around 20 had hepatocellular carcinoma, some 15 had melanoma, 9 had renal cell carcinoma and 9 had head and neck cancer. In the dose-escalation cohort, 65% to 85% of patients were male, and the mean age was roughly 60 years with a range of roughly 20 to 79. Patients were allowed to have had prior anti-PD-1, anti-PD-L1 or anti-CTLA-4 therapy, and approximately 40% of the dose-escalation patients had previously received checkpoint inhibitors. Three dose-escalation patients achieved partial responses, one with hepatocellular carcinoma and two with cutaneous melanoma. Peripheral TCRbeta sequencing was intended to test whether TCR sequence diversity was altered and clonal T-cell expansion was caused by ivuxolimab. The paper describes the monotherapy dose-escalation part (N of about 47 patients) of the phase I trial of ivuxolimab.

As encoded in the germline V gene, CDR1 is MGHRA while CDR2 is YSYEKL. Including the terminal cysteine and phenylalanine, the CDR3 comprises 15 residues. CDR3 DNA is the only sequence kept; it has 45 bases, read in frame from the first base. V is pruned by 3 bases and J by 0 bases, leaving 2 bases of the junction without a gene match. General conclusions and limits of the study: Low levels of normalized T-cell clonal expansion were also seen in some patients who did not respond. After ivuxolimab, CD8+ T cells had more expanded clones than CD4+ T cells on average. In partial responders in the 0.1-3.0 mg/kg groups, normalized peripheral clonal expansion was found to be among the lowest, especially among CD8+ T cells. Clonal expansion of both CD4+ and CD8+ blood T cells was observed from baseline to week 6 at doses 0.1 to 3.0 mg/kg. Antigen specificity was not determined for the clonally expanded peripheral T cells.

Genomic DNA was isolated from the sorted cells so that the TCRbeta CDR3 region could be sequenced. TCRbeta CDR3 regions were sequenced using the immunoSEQ Assay. Not all clones reach the TCRdb copy of this immuneACCESS table, which keeps in-frame sequences only. Checked studies attribute under half of the gap to unresolved V genes and leave the rest unexplained. The sample records around 40,000 clones, 75% to 85% of which are singletons. More than 20% of the sample lies in the top ten. Patients with a history of autoimmune disease or receiving systemic immunosuppression were excluded from the trial. Peripheral blood for TCR sequencing was drawn from every dose cohort at baseline, at cycle 4 day 1 and at cycle 7 day 1. The samples were drawn from a first-in-human, open-label, multicenter phase I dose-escalation trial of ivuxolimab. The trial enrolled adults with locally advanced or metastatic head and neck squamous cell, hepatocellular, melanoma or renal cell carcinoma. Before TCR sequencing, CD4+ T cells and CD8+ T cells were sorted from peripheral blood as separate populations.

As for this clone: The antigen it recognizes is unknown. No qualities accompany the bases; no much larger clone lies one base away.

The clonotype comes from an adult with an advanced solid tumor such as melanoma, head and neck, liver or kidney cancer. The sample consisted of CD4+ or CD8+ T cells sorted from blood, taken in a trial of the OX40 agonist ivuxolimab. Recombination connected TRBV4-1 to TRBJ1-5, with 7 bases matching TRBD1. The nucleotides are TGCGCCAGCAGCCAGGGACAGAATAGCAATCAGCCCCAGCATTTT. It is translated as CASSQGQNSNQPQHF.